The sequence of this T cell receptor beta chain was determined in a study of early T cells in non-severe SARS-CoV-2 infection. Study results and limitations: Matches to VDJdb favored anti-spike CD8 responses and missed private and CD4 specificities.

Turning to this clonotype: Its target is not known. The junction does not match germline at one end; this may be a read error.

Germline CDR1 is LGHDT and CDR2 is YNNKEL (reference sequence). The length of the CDR3 is 14 residues. Individual cDNA molecules received unique molecular identifiers. Each CDR3 protein is one row after TCRdb ran MiXCR on the 5' RACE reads. The top ten clones hold 6.5% to 8% of a sample with some 80,000 distinct CDR3 sequences, 5% of them seen once. The chain recombines TRBV3-1 with TRBJ2-7; the match to TRBD2 covers 10 bases. The material was whole blood, obtained at baseline. The source of this sequence is an adult who was a healthcare worker with PCR-confirmed SARS-CoV-2 infection or an uninfected control (not recorded which). The CDR3 bases are TGTGCCAGCAGCCGTCTAGCGGGAGATTACGGGCAGTACTTC. It is translated as CASSRLAGDYGQYF.